This TCR beta chain was obtained from a study of Graves' ophthalmopathy and Graves' hyperthyroidism. This clonotype was observed at least ten times. Amplified TCR beta CDR3 regions were obtained using RNA transcripts as template. An opening RT-PCR round employed HTBI primers and preceded a second-round multiplex PCR. TCRdb called the multiplex PCR reads again in MiXCR, with one record for every CDR3 protein. The data show about 640,000 distinct CDR3 sequences, with roughly two fifths seen just once and 2.5% to 3.5% held by the top ten. CDR1 is LNHNV and CDR2 is YYDKDF in the germline V gene (reference sequence). The CDR3 extends over 14 amino acids. The V segment lost 0 bases and the J segment 4 bases; nucleotides outside the gene matches: 3.

The genes are TRBV15 and TRBJ2-7; TRBD1 aligns across 7 bases. The receptor was derived from an adult man with Graves' ophthalmopathy. Source material: peripheral blood. The CDR3 loop is CATSRDQGEYEQYF. CDR3 DNA sequence: TGTGCCACCAGCAGAGATCAGGGGGAATACGAGCAGTACTTC.